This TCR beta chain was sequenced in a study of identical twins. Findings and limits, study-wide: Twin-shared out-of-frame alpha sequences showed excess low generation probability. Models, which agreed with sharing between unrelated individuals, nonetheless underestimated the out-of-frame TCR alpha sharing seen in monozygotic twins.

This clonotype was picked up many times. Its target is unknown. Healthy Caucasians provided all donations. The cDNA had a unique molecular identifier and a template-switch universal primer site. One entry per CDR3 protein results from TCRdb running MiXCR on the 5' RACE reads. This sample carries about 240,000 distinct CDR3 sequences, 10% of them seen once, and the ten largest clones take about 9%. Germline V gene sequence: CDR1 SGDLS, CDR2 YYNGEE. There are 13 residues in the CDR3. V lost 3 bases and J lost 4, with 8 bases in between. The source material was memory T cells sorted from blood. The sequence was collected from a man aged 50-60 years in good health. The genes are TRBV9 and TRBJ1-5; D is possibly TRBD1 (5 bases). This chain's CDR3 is CASSADTNQPQHF. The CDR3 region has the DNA TGTGCCAGCAGCGCGGACACGAATCAGCCCCAGCATTTT. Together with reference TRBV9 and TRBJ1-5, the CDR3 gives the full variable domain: DSGVTQTPKHLITATGQRVTLRCSPRSGDLSVYWYQQSLDQGLQFLIQYYNGEERAKGNILERFSAQQFPDLHSELNLSSLELGDSALYFCASSADTNQPQHFGDGTRLSIL.